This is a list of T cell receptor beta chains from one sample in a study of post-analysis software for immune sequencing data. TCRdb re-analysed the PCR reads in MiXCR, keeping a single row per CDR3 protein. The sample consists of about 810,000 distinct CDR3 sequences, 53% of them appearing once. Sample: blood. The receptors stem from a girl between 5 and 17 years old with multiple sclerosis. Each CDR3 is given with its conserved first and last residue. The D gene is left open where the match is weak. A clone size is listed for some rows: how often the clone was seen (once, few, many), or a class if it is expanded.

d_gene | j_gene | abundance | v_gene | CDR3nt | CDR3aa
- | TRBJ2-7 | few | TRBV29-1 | TGCAGCGTTGGGAGATTAGGGCAGGGGGGTTCCTACGAGCAGTACTTC | CSVGRLGQGGSYEQYF
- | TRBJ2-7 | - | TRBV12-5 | TGTGCTAGTGGTTCGGGTGGGTACGAGCAGTACTTC | CASGSGGYEQYF
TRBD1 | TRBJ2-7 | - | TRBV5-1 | TGCGCCAGCAGGAGGGACAGGAGATCCTACGAGCAGTACTTC | CASRRDRRSYEQYF
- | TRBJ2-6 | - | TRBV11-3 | TGTGCCAGCAGCCGAGGCGGGGCTGGGACCAACGTCCTGACTTTC | CASSRGGAGTNVLTF
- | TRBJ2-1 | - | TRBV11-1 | TGTGCCAGCAGCCCGCCGCACGGAGGGCCCCAGTACAATGAGCAGTTCTTC | CASSPPHGGPQYNEQFF
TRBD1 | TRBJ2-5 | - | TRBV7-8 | TGTGCCAGCAGCCTACCGACAGGGGGCCAAGAGACCCAGTACTTC | CASSLPTGGQETQYF
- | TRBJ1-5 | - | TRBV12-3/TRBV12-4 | TGTGCCAGCAGTTCGGGACAAAGCGGTCAGCCCCAGCATTTT | CASSSGQSGQPQHF
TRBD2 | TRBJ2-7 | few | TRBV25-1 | TGTGCCAGCAGTGGGAGTACAAGCGGGGACTCCTACGAGCAGTACTTC | CASSGSTSGDSYEQYF
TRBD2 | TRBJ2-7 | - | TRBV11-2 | TGTGCCAGCAGCCTCAGGGGACTAGCGGGAATTCACGAGCAGTACTTC | CASSLRGLAGIHEQYF
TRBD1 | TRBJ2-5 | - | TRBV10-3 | TGTGCCATCAGTGATAGGGACAGGGATCAAGAGACCCAGTACTTC | CAISDRDRDQETQYF
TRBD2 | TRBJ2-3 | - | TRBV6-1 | TGTGCCAGCCGGGGGACTAGCCGAGATACGCAGTATTTT | CASRGTSRDTQYF
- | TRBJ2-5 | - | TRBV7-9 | TGTGCCAGCAGCTTAGGTGCGGCACTCCAAGAGACCCAGTACTTC | CASSLGAALQETQYF
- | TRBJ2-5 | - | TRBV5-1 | TGCGCCAGCAGCTTGGTGGGGGTTTCCCCCCGTGTGGAGACCCAGTACTTC | CASSLVGVSPRVETQYF
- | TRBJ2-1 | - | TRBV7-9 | TGTGCCACCGTCCCGGGTTCCAATGAGCAGTTCTTC | CATVPGSNEQFF
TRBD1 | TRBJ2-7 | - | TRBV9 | TGTGCCAGCAGCGTAGCCCTACCGGGACAGGGCCTCTACGAGCAGTACTTC | CASSVALPGQGLYEQYF
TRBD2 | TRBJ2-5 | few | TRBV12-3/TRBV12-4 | TGTGCCAGCAGTACTAGCGGAATTTCTCAAGAGACCCAGTACTTT | CASSTSGISQETQYF
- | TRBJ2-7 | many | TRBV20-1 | TGCAGTGCCTCCCGGGAGTTCTACGAGCAGTACTTC | CSASREFYEQYF
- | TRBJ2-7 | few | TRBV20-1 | TGCAGTGCCGCCAGCAGGGGGGGCCAGTACGAGCAGTACTTC | CSAASRGGQYEQYF
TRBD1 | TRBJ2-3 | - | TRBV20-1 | TGCAGTGCTATCAGGACAGGTTCCGATACGCAGTATTTT | CSAIRTGSDTQYF
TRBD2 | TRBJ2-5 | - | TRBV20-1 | TGCAGTGCTAGAGCCGCACGGACTAGCGGGAGGGCGAATGAGCAGTACTTC | CSARAARTSGRANEQYF
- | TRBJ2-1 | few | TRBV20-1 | TGCAGTGCTGTGGGGCTTAGAGGGAATGAGCAGTTCTTC | CSAVGLRGNEQFF
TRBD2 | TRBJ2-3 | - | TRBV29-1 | TGCAGCGTTGGGCAGGAGCGGGGGGTAGGAGATACGCAGTATTTT | CSVGQERGVGDTQYF
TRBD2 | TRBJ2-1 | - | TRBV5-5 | TGTGCCAGCAGCTTCGGAACTAGCGGGAGGTGGGACTCGGCTGAGCAGTTCTTC | CASSFGTSGRWDSAEQFF
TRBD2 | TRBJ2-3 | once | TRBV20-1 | TGCAGTGCTAGTCGGCTAGCGGGAGATACGCAGTATTTT | CSASRLAGDTQYF
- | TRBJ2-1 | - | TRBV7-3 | TGTGCCAGCAGCCCACCTGCTCGGGCGGGTATGAGCTCCTACAATGAGCAGTTCTTC | CASSPPARAGMSSYNEQFF
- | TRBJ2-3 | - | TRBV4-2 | TGTGCCAGCAGCCTCCTAGGAACGGGGCGCACAGATACGCAGTATTTT | CASSLLGTGRTDTQYF
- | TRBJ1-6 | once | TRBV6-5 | TGTGCCAGCAGTTACTCGATTCCCCGGGGGTCTCCCCTCCACTTT | CASSYSIPRGSPLHF
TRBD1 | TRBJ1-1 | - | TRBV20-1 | TGCAGTGCTAACAGGGGTTGGACTGAAGCTTTCTTT | CSANRGWTEAFF
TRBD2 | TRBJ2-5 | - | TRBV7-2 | TGTGCCAGCAGCTTAGGGGCGGGGGGCCCCCAAGAGACCCAGTACTTC | CASSLGAGGPQETQYF
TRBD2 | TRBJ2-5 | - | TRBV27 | TGTGCCAGCAGTCTTAACCGACTAGCGGGAGGACAAGAGACCCAGTACTTC | CASSLNRLAGGQETQYF
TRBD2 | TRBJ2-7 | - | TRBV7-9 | TGTGCCAGCAGCTTAGGAGGGATAGCGGGTGTTACCTACGAGCAGTACTTC | CASSLGGIAGVTYEQYF
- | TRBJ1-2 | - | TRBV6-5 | TGTGCCAGCGGACAGCTCTATGGCTACACCTTC | CASGQLYGYTF
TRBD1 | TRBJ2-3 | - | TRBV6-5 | TGTGCCAGCAGGCGACAGGGGGATACGCAGTATTTT | CASRRQGDTQYF
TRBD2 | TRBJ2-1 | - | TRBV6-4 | TGTGCCAGCAGTGACTCTCTTCGGGCTAGCGGTTCCTACAATGAGCAGTTCTTC | CASSDSLRASGSYNEQFF
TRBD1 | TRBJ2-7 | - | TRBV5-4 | TGTGCCAGCAGCTTTGGGCCGGGACAGAGGAACCTGGGCGAGCAGTACTTC | CASSFGPGQRNLGEQYF
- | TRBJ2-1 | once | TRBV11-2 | TGTGCCAGCAGCCACGCCGGCGGGATCTACAATGAGCAGTTCTTC | CASSHAGGIYNEQFF
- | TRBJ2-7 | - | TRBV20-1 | TGCAGTGCTAGAGGGGTAGGGGGCTCCTACGAGCAGTACTTC | CSARGVGGSYEQYF
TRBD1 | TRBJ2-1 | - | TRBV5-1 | TGCGCCAGCAGCTGGGGACAGGGACCCTACAATGAGCAGTTCTTC | CASSWGQGPYNEQFF
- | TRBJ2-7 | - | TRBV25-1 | TGTGCCAGCAGCTGGGGTCGGGGCTCTGGGAGCTCCTACGAGCAGTACTTC | CASSWGRGSGSSYEQYF
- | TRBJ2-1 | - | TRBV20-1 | TGCAGTGCTAGTGGGACAAGAATTTACAATGAGCAGTTCTTC | CSASGTRIYNEQFF
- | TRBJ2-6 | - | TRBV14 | TGTGCCAGCAGCCAAGATCCGGGCGGAGATCCTTCTGGGGCCAACGTCCTGACTTTC | CASSQDPGGDPSGANVLTF
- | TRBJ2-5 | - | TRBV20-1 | TGCAGTGCTAGTATAGGGCGGGAGACCCAGTACTTC | CSASIGRETQYF
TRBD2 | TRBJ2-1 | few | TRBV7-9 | TGTGCCAGCAGCTTAGGGCCGACTAGCGCCGACAATGAGCAGTTCTTC | CASSLGPTSADNEQFF
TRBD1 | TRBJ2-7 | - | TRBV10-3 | TGTGCCATCAGCGGGACAGGCAACTCCTACGAGCAGTACTTC | CAISGTGNSYEQYF
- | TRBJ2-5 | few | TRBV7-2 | TGTGCCAGCAGCTCCCAAGGGGGGCGCGGACAAGAGACCCAGTACTTC | CASSSQGGRGQETQYF
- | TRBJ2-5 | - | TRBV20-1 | TGCAGTGCTTCTGCGGTGGGAGAGACCCAGTACTTC | CSASAVGETQYF
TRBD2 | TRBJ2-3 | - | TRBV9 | TGTGCCAGCAGCGTAGATCCAGCGGGGGTACTTGATGTGCAGTATTTT | CASSVDPAGVLDVQYF
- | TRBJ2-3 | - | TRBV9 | TGTGCCAGCAGCAAAGTCGGTTCAGATACGCAGTATTTT | CASSKVGSDTQYF
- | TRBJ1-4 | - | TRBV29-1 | TGCAGCGTTGAAGAGAATTCTAATGAAAAACTGTTTTTT | CSVEENSNEKLFF
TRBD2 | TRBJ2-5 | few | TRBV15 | TGTGCCACCAGCAGAAGAGGACTAGCGGGACCCGGAGGGGAGACCCAGTACTTC | CATSRRGLAGPGGETQYF
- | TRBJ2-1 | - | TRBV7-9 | TGTGCCAGCAGCCAGTTACCCGGGACAGAGCAGTTCTTC | CASSQLPGTEQFF
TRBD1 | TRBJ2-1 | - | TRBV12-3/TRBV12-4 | TGTGCCAGCAGTTCCCCCGGACAGGGACCCCTCAATGAGCAGTTCTTC | CASSSPGQGPLNEQFF
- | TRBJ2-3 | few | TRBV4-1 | TGCGCCAGCAGCCAAGGGGCGGGAAGCACAGATACGCAGTATTTT | CASSQGAGSTDTQYF
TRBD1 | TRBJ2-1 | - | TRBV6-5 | TGTGCCAGCAGACCGGGACAGGGCCACAATGAGCAGTTCTTC | CASRPGQGHNEQFF
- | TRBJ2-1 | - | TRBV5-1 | TGCGCCAGCAGACATTACCCGGGACTGGGGGAGAATGAGCAGTTCTTC | CASRHYPGLGENEQFF